This TCR beta chain stems from a study of tumor and adjacent non-tumor tissue in lung cancer. Study background: Patients were aged about 31 to 85, nine to eleven men and about five women, stage I to III. On average, productive TCRbeta reads reached about 4.2 million per sample.

RNA was extracted from bulk tissue without any cell sorting. This non-tumor lung sample came from over 3 cm beyond the tumor edge. The library came from three nested PCR rounds adapted from ARM-PCR protocols. TCRdb called the multiplex PCR reads again in MiXCR, with one record for every CDR3 protein. The sample comprises tens of thousands of distinct CDR3 sequences, more than 55% of which are singletons, and 30% rests with the top ten. V lost 4 bases and J 3 bases, leaving 16 bases between the germline ends. Germline CDR1 and CDR2: SEHNR and FQNEAQ (reference sequence). The length of the CDR3 is 16 residues. Concerning this clonotype: A read error is possible here, since a much larger clone lies one base away.

Input material: distant non-tumor lung tissue. J is TRBJ2-4 and V is TRBV7-9, with D possibly being TRBD1 (7 bases). This receptor was taken from a woman aged 70-85 years with non-small cell lung cancer. CDR3 sequence reads: CASSSLRGDSKNIQYF. The CDR3 DNA reads as TGTGCCAGCAGCTCTCTCCGCGGGGACAGCAAAAACATTCAGTACTTC.